These 10 T cell receptor beta chains originate from one sample sequenced in a study of technical replicates of blood from a few donors. The data were produced by immunoSEQ multiplex PCR, yet TCRdb's version contains in-frame clones alone and is incomplete. The sample has some 54,000 clones; 93% are singletons. Sequencing was carried out using PBMCs. Receptors were obtained from a human donor in good health. Some clones in this sample may be carry-over from other donors' samples.

This clone is labeled large. The chain joins TRBV7-9 to TRBJ1-5, with 7 nucleotides matching TRBD1. V was clipped by 5 bases and J by 5 bases; unmatched bases: 9. CDR1 and CDR2 from the germline V gene are SEHNR and FQNEAQ (reference sequence). The CDR3 has 15 residues. The CDR3 sequence: CASSPVTGVDQPQHF. DNA for the CDR3: TGTGCCAGCAGCCCCGTTACAGGGGTGGATCAGCCCCAGCATTTT.

V is TRBV5-6 and J is TRBJ1-1, with 7 bases lining up with TRBD1. With 2 bases clipped from V and 4 bases from J, the junction kept 2 bases outside the gene matches. The CDR3 covers 13 residues. CDR1 and CDR2 (germline): SGHDT, YYEEEE. Written as DNA, the CDR3 is TGTGCCAGCAGCTTAACAGGGGTCACTGAAGCTTTCTTT. It encodes CASSLTGVTEAFF.

The V gene is TRBV7-9, the J gene TRBJ1-3, with D possibly TRBD1 on 5 matching bases. The germline V gene encodes CDR1 SEHNR and CDR2 FQNEAQ (reference sequence). V lost 1 base and J 5 bases, leaving 6 bases between the germline ends. This CDR3 is built from 13 residues. CDR3 sequence: CASSLGQRNTIYF. CDR3 DNA: TGTGCCAGCAGCTTAGGACAGCGAAACACCATATATTTT.

This CDR3 reads CASSGGAPNSPLHF. The DNA for the CDR3 is TGTGCCAGCAGTGGTGGGGCTCCCAATTCACCCCTCCACTTT. The chain carries TRBV2 and TRBJ1-6, with D possibly being TRBD1 (5 bases). Germline V gene data show CDR1 as SNHLY and CDR2 as FYNNEI. V was pared by 4 bases and J by 7 bases, with 11 bases between. The CDR3 is made up of 14 amino acids.

The V and J genes are TRBV5-6 and TRBJ2-1; D is perhaps TRBD1 (5 bases). Per the germline V gene, CDR1 is SGHDT and CDR2 is YYEEEE. This CDR3 spans 14 amino acids. V lost 1 base to trimming and J lost 12 bases, with 17 bases between them. The CDR3 loop is CASSLQGPTWTQFF. The CDR3 coding sequence is TGTGCCAGCAGCTTGCAGGGCCCCACTTGGACGCAGTTCTTC.

The chain recombines TRBV5-1 with TRBJ1-2; D is unresolved. Germline CDR1 reads SGHRS; CDR2 reads YFSETQ. V lost 4 bases, J lost 0 bases, and 10 bases lay in between. CDR3 length: 14 residues. CDR3 in DNA: TGCGCCAGCAGCCCACAGCCAACTAACTATGGCTACACCTTC. Translated, it gives CASSPQPTNYGYTF.

The V gene is TRBV7-2, the J gene TRBJ2-6, with 10 nucleotides matching TRBD1. Germline CDR1 is SGHTA and CDR2 is FQGNSA. This CDR3 is 17 amino acids long. The V and J ends lost 5 bases and 7 bases, in that order; junction bases with no gene match: 11. CDR3 nucleotide sequence: TGTGCCAGCAGCATTAAGACAGGGGGCGGAGGCGCCAACGTCCTGACTTTC. Its protein product is CASSIKTGGGGANVLTF.

The chain employs TRBV6-1 and TRBJ1-6; 7 bases are a match to TRBD1. V was clipped by 2 bases and J by 7 bases; unmatched bases: 5. Germline V CDR1 and CDR2: MNHNS, SASEGT. This CDR3 region has 15 residues. Written as DNA, the CDR3 is TGTGCCAGCAGTGAATTGGGACAGTCAAATTCACCCCTCCACTTT. Encoded protein: CASSELGQSNSPLHF.

The chain carries TRBV15 and TRBJ1-2; D perhaps matches TRBD1 (6 bases). The CDR3 is 13 residues long. The V gene lost 0 bases and the J gene lost 8 bases, with 10 bases spanning the gap. From germline, CDR1 is LNHNV and CDR2 YYDKDF (reference sequence). DNA of the CDR3: TGTGCCACCAGCAGAGAGGCAGGGGACGGCTACACCTTC. Translated: CATSREAGDGYTF.

In this sample, this clone turned up a few times. The genes are TRBV4-1 and TRBJ2-7; D perhaps matches TRBD2 (6 bases). The V end lost 0 bases, the J end lost 1 base, and 10 bases lay between the germline ends. The CDR3 extends over 15 amino acids. Germline CDR1 is MGHRA and CDR2 is YSYEKL. As DNA, the CDR3 is TGCGCCAGCAGCCAAGATGCGGGGTCGTCCTACGAGCAGTACTTC. This sequence encodes CASSQDAGSSYEQYF.